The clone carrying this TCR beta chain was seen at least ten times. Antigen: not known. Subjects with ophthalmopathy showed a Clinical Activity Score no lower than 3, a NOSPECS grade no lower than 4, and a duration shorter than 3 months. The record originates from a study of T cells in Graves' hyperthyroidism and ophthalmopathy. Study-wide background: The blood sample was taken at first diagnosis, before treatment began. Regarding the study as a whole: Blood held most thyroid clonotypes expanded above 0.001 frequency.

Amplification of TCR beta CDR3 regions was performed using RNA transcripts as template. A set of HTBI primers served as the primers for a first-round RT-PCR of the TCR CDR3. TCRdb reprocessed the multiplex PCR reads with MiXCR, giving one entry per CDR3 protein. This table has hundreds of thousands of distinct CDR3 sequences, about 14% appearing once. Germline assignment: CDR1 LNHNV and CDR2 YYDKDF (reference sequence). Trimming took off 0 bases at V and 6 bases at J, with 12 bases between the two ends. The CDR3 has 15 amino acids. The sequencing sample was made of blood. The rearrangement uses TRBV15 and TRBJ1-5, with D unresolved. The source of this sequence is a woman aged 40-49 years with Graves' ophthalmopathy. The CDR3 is CATSREGSLGQPQHF. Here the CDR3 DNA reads TGTGCCACCAGCAGAGAAGGGTCCCTGGGTCAGCCCCAGCATTTT.